A selection of T cell receptor beta chains follows, all from one sample in a study of T cells after yellow fever vaccination. TCRdb itself ran the 5' RACE reads through MiXCR, one entry per CDR3 protein. The sample contains tens of thousands of distinct CDR3 sequences, under 6.5% of which appear only once. Sequenced here: CD4+ T cells sorted from PBMCs, sampled roughly 15 days after the first yellow fever vaccination. These receptors were collected from a man between 18 and 35 years old who received the YFV17D yellow fever vaccine. The CDR3 runs from the conserved cysteine through the conserved F or W. Not all rows give a size; the values are once, few, many and, for expanded clones, a class.

>TRBJ2-1|TRBV20-1|NA
CSASGLAGTTGGNEQFF
>TRBJ2-2|TRBV5-1|many
CASSSGGTGHTGELFF
>TRBJ2-5|TRBV28|NA
CASSTPSGGIETQYF
>TRBJ2-2|TRBV5-6|many
CASSSDWTGELFF
>TRBJ2-7|TRBV4-1|many
CASSQEGQGYGEQYF
>TRBJ2-1|TRBV19|many
CASSIERSSYNEQFF
>TRBJ2-2|TRBV20-1|many
CSASAGSGELFF
>TRBJ1-2|TRBV28|many
CASSSSGGNYGYTF
>TRBJ2-2|TRBV7-2|many
CASLREELFF
>TRBJ1-2|TRBV7-2|many
CASSLVGGGLLYGYTF
>TRBJ2-1|TRBV7-2|many
CASSLEDRVAYNEQFF
>TRBJ1-4|TRBV7-2|NA
CASSYGDRRNEKLFF
>TRBJ2-5|TRBV4-1|few
CASSQSRGGAGETQYF
>TRBJ2-5|TRBV20-1|many
CSARLAGGMETQYF
>TRBJ2-1|TRBV5-4|many
CASSSPTSGADNEQFF
>TRBJ1-6|TRBV18|many
CASSPAGGRGSPLHF
>TRBJ1-2|TRBV20-1|many
CSARSSGQYGYTF